Listed below are T cell receptor beta chains from one sample, sequenced in a study of regulatory T cells in long-lasting Graves disease. TCRdb used MiXCR to reprocess the multiplex PCR reads, holding one entry per CDR3 protein. The sample includes around 450,000 distinct CDR3 sequences, around 16% of them seen just once. Another study also made use of these data, one on T cells in Graves' hyperthyroidism and ophthalmopathy.

The source was peripheral blood mononuclear cells (PBMCs), collected at new diagnosis, from a patient treated with antithyroid drugs. The receptors originated from a woman aged 40 to 50 with Graves disease. The CDR3 runs from the conserved cysteine through the conserved F or W. Each record gives: CDR3 protein, CDR3 DNA, D gene, V gene, clone size, J gene. D genes are given only for firm matches. Clone size is given as once, few, many, or a class for an expanded clone.

CASSPQGRTEAFF	TGTGCCAGCTCACCCCAGGGTAGGACTGAAGCTTTCTTT	.	TRBV18	many	TRBJ1-1
CASSPRTSGSRDTQYF	TGTGCCAGCAGCCCGCGGACTAGCGGGAGCCGAGATACGCAGTATTTT	TRBD2	TRBV11-3	many	TRBJ2-3
CASSLFSGEYGYTF	TGTGCCAGCAGTTTATTCTCAGGGGAATATGGCTACACCTTC	.	TRBV27	many	TRBJ1-2
CASSDLAGSIYNEQFF	TGCGCCAGCAGTGACTTAGCGGGATCCATCTACAATGAGCAGTTCTTC	TRBD2	TRBV10-1	few	TRBJ2-1
CATRQATSTDTQYF	TGTGCCACCCGACAGGCCACTAGCACAGATACGCAGTATTTT	.	TRBV10-3	many	TRBJ2-3
CASSIWGDRGPTEAFF	TGTGCCAGTAGTATTTGGGGAGACAGGGGGCCCACTGAAGCTTTCTTT	TRBD1	TRBV19	few	TRBJ1-1
CASSQSSGRSRTDTQYF	TGCGCCAGCAGCCAAAGTAGCGGGAGGAGCAGGACAGATACGCAGTATTTT	TRBD2	TRBV4-1	few	TRBJ2-3
CASSWRNTIYF	TGTGCCAGCAGTTGGAGAAACACCATATATTTT	.	TRBV12-3/TRBV12-4	many	TRBJ1-3
CASSYESQGGGSYNEQFF	TGTGCCAGCAGTTACGAATCCCAGGGGGGCGGCTCCTACAATGAGCAGTTCTTC	.	TRBV6-5	many	TRBJ2-1
CASRPGLAGGGETQYF	TGTGCCAGCAGGCCGGGACTAGCGGGAGGAGGAGAGACCCAGTACTTC	TRBD2	TRBV6-1	many	TRBJ2-5
CASSQGGQNEKLFF	TGTGCCAGCAGCCAAGGGGGGCAAAATGAAAAACTGTTTTTT	.	TRBV7-9	many	TRBJ1-4
CASSLTSGNTDTQYF	TGTGCCAGCAGCCTGACTAGCGGTAATACAGATACGCAGTATTTT	TRBD2	TRBV28	many	TRBJ2-3
CASSGREGRPDTQYF	TGTGCCAGCAGTGGGCGGGAGGGCCGGCCAGATACGCAGTATTTT	TRBD2	TRBV12-3/TRBV12-4	many	TRBJ2-3
CATSALGTSGEVFF	TGTGCCACCAGTGCCCTCGGGACTAGCGGGGAGGTGTTCTTC	TRBD2	TRBV24-1	many	TRBJ2-1
CASTLGGLRQETQYF	TGTGCCAGCACCCTAGGTGGATTGAGGCAAGAGACCCAGTACTTC	.	TRBV7-8	many	TRBJ2-5